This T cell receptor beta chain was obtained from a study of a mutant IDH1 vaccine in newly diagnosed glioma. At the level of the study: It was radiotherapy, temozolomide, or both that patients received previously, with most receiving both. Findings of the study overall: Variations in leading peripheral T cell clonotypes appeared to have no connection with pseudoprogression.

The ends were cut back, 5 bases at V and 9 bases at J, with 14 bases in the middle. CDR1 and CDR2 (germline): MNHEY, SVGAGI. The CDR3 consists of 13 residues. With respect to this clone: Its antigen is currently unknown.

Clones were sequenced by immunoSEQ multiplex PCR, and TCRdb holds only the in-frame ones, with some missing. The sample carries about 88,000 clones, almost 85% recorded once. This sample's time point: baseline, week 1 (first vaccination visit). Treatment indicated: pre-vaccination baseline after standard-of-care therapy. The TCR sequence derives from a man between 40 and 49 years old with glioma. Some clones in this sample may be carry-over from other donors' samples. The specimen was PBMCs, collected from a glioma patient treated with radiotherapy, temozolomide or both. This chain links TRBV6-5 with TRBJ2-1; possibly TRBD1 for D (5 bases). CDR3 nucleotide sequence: TGTGCCAGCAGTACCACAGGTTATTTTGAGCAGTTCTTC. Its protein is CASSTTGYFEQFF.